This T cell receptor (beta chain) was profiled in a study of Ad26.COV2.S vaccination and SARS-CoV-2 variants. Germline V gene sequence: CDR1 MGHRA, CDR2 YSYEKL. The CDR3 covers 15 residues. The trim removed 2 bases at V and 6 bases at J, leaving 6 bases unmatched. Generated by immunoSEQ multiplex PCR, the TCRdb table keeps only in-frame clones and is missing some. The sample comprises about half a million clones, around 89% of which are singletons, and 1.7% rests with the top ten. Treatment here: over 15 received Ad26.COV2.S at low or high dose, single or two shots; several received placebo; per-sample allocation not given. Vaccine and placebo recipients were sampled on day 63 after the first injection.

The rearrangement uses TRBV4-1 and TRBJ2-7; 11 bases align to TRBD2. The origin of this receptor is a person between 18 and 59 years old who received the Ad26.COV2.S COVID-19 vaccine or a placebo. Sequencing used peripheral blood, obtained in a trial of Ad26.COV2.S vaccine versus placebo. As DNA, the CDR3 is TGCGCCAGCAGCCAAACTAGCGGGAGTGAAGGCGAGCAGTACTTC. Translation: CASSQTSGSEGEQYF.